A selection of T cell receptor beta chains follows, all from one sample in a study of cytomegalovirus exposure and HLA in healthy donors. The repertoire was sequenced with immunoSEQ multiplex PCR; TCRdb's copy has only in-frame clones and lacks some. Seen here are around 200,000 clones, around 80% observed once, and the top ten hold 1.7%. The sequenced material came from PBMCs. Every receptor here comes from a man between 45 and 60 years old in good health and CMV-seronegative. The CDR3 runs from the conserved cysteine through the conserved F or W. The D gene is left open where the match is weak. Size values are once, few and many counts, or a class for expanded clones, and some rows have none.

TRBV5-1	-	-	TRBJ1-1	TGCGCCAGCAGAGACAGTTTGAACACTGAAGCTTTCTTT	CASRDSLNTEAFF
TRBV28	-	TRBD1	TRBJ1-1	TGTGCCAGCAGACCTACGAGGACAGGGCTCACTGAAGCTTTCTTT	CASRPTRTGLTEAFF
TRBV18	few	TRBD2	TRBJ2-7	TGTGCCAGCTCACCCCGGGGAGGGTATTACGAGCAGTACTTC	CASSPRGGYYEQYF
TRBV28	once	-	TRBJ2-7	TGTGCCAGCCTGGACGTGGACTTAGGCGAGCAGTACTTC	CASLDVDLGEQYF
TRBV7-2	-	TRBD2	TRBJ2-7	TGTGCCAGCAGCTTAGCAACTAGCGGCTACGAGCAGTACTTC	CASSLATSGYEQYF
TRBV5-1	-	TRBD2	TRBJ2-3	TGCGCCAGCAGCTTGGGAGCCAGCGGGAGGACAGATACGCAGTATTTT	CASSLGASGRTDTQYF
TRBV5-1	-	TRBD1	TRBJ2-7	TGCGCCAGCAGCTTGGAATGGGACAGGACCTCCTACGAGCAGTACTTC	CASSLEWDRTSYEQYF
TRBV27	-	-	TRBJ2-4	TGTGCCAGCAGTTTACTAGCGATAGCCAAAAACATTCAGTACTTC	CASSLLAIAKNIQYF
TRBV5-1	-	-	TRBJ2-3	TGCGCCAGCAGCTCACCAGGGGTCGGCACAGATACGCAGTATTTT	CASSSPGVGTDTQYF
TRBV5-1	-	TRBD2	TRBJ2-7	TGCGCCAGCAGCTTGGAGGGTAGCGGGAGGGCCAGTTCCTACGAGCAGTACTTC	CASSLEGSGRASSYEQYF
TRBV5-4	-	TRBD1	TRBJ2-5	TGTGCCAGCAGCTTGGGGGACAGGGGCTCGGAGACCCAGTACTTC	CASSLGDRGSETQYF
TRBV5-6	-	-	TRBJ2-5	TGTGCCAGCAGCTTGAAATCAGGGGCGGTGGGAGAGACCCAGTACTTC	CASSLKSGAVGETQYF
TRBV7-9	-	TRBD1	TRBJ2-5	TGTGCCAGCAGCTACCGACAGGGGATCGAGACCCAGTACTTC	CASSYRQGIETQYF
TRBV4-2	-	TRBD2	TRBJ2-5	TGTGCCAGCAGCCCGGAGGGCGGGGGGCAAGAGACCCAGTACTTC	CASSPEGGGQETQYF
TRBV5-5	once	-	TRBJ1-1	TGTGCCAGCAGCTTGGCCTGGCAGGCCCGTACTGAAGCTTTCTTT	CASSLAWQARTEAFF
TRBV4-1	-	-	TRBJ1-5	TGCGCCAGCAGCCAAGATACGGGGGGTCAGCCCCAGCATTTT	CASSQDTGGQPQHF
TRBV27	-	-	TRBJ2-5	TGTGCCAGCAGTTTATTTTCGGGATCCCAAGAGACCCAGTACTTC	CASSLFSGSQETQYF
TRBV18	-	TRBD2	TRBJ2-1	TGTGCCAGCTCACCGAGCGGGAGTCCCTACAATGAGCAGTTCTTC	CASSPSGSPYNEQFF
TRBV4-1	medium-sized	-	TRBJ1-1	TGCGCCAGCAGCCAACCCGACTCGGCTGAAGCTTTCTTT	CASSQPDSAEAFF
TRBV18	-	-	TRBJ2-3	TGTGCCAGCTCACCGTTGCCTGCCGGGACACATAAGGGACGCGATACGCAGTATTTT	CASSPLPAGTHKGRDTQYF
TRBV9	-	-	TRBJ2-3	TGTGCCAGCAGCGTAGTACTCACCACAGATACGCAGTATTTT	CASSVVLTTDTQYF
TRBV7-6	-	TRBD2	TRBJ2-3	TGTGCCAGCAGCCCCTGGAACGCGGGACTAAGCACAGATACGCAGTATTTT	CASSPWNAGLSTDTQYF
TRBV12-5	-	-	TRBJ2-2	TGTGCTAGTGGTTGGAGAGATACCGGGGAGCTGTTTTTT	CASGWRDTGELFF
TRBV6-4	-	TRBD2	TRBJ2-1	TGTGCCAGCAGTGGCACTAGCGGGAGGGGAAATGAGCAGTTCTTC	CASSGTSGRGNEQFF
TRBV2	-	-	TRBJ1-1	TGTGCCAGCAGTCTACAGAGGGCAACAATTGAAGAAGCTTTCTTT	CASSLQRATIEEAFF
TRBV10-1	-	TRBD1	TRBJ2-1	TGCGCCAGCAGGGGACAGGGGAATAACAATGAGCAGTTCTTC	CASRGQGNNNEQFF
TRBV19	-	-	TRBJ2-7	TGTGCCAGTAGCAGCTCCTACGAGCAGTACTTC	CASSSSYEQYF
TRBV5-5	-	-	TRBJ2-5	TGTGCCAGCAGCTTGCGGGCAGGGTACCAAGAGACCCAGTACTTC	CASSLRAGYQETQYF
TRBV7-9	few	-	TRBJ2-7	TGTGCCAGCAGCATAGCTCAGGGCTCCTACGAGCAGTACTTC	CASSIAQGSYEQYF
TRBV9	-	TRBD2	TRBJ2-1	TGTGCCAGCAGCGTCTCCTGGGGCGCGGGGGAGGCCTTTTCTGGTGATAATGAGCAGTTCTTC	CASSVSWGAGEAFSGDNEQFF
TRBV10-3	-	TRBD1	TRBJ2-7	TGTGCCAGCGGACAGGATTCCTACGAGCAGTACTTC	CASGQDSYEQYF
TRBV7-9	-	-	TRBJ2-1	TGTGCCAGCAGCTATGGGGGGAGCTCCTACAATGAGCAGTTCTTC	CASSYGGSSYNEQFF
TRBV4-1	-	TRBD1	TRBJ2-7	TGCGCCAGCAGCACCCGACAGGGGGGGGACGAGCAGTACTTC	CASSTRQGGDEQYF
TRBV7-3	-	TRBD1	TRBJ1-6	TGTGCCAGCAGCCTCGAAGGGGGCAGAACTTCACCCCTCCACTTT	CASSLEGGRTSPLHF
TRBV19	-	-	TRBJ1-3	TGTGCCAGTAGTCCCTTAAGGGGTGACGGAAACACCATATATTTT	CASSPLRGDGNTIYF
TRBV2	-	-	TRBJ2-7	TGTGCCAGCAGTACTATCTCCGAGCAGTACTTC	CASSTISEQYF
TRBV19	-	-	TRBJ2-7	TGTGCCACGGACTATGGGACCGAGCAGTACTTC	CATDYGTEQYF
TRBV11-2	-	TRBD2	TRBJ2-7	TGTGCCAGCAGGAGGGGCGGGAGGTTCTACGAGCAGTACTTC	CASRRGGRFYEQYF
TRBV28	-	-	TRBJ2-6	TGTGCCAGCAGTTTAAACACCGGGGCCAACGTCCTGACTTTC	CASSLNTGANVLTF
TRBV6-1	-	TRBD2	TRBJ2-2	TGTGCCAGCAGTGACGGACTAGCGGCGAACACCGGGGAGCTGTTTTTT	CASSDGLAANTGELFF
TRBV20-1	-	-	TRBJ1-2	TGCAGTGCCCACCAGACTGAAGGCTACACCTTC	CSAHQTEGYTF
TRBV5-6	-	TRBD1	TRBJ2-1	TGTGCCAGCAGCTTGAAGCAGGGGGCCATCTACAATGAGCAGTTCTTC	CASSLKQGAIYNEQFF
TRBV5-4	-	TRBD1	TRBJ1-2	TGTGCCAGCAGCCCCGGGACAGAGTCTTATGGCTACACCTTC	CASSPGTESYGYTF
TRBV5-1	few	TRBD2	TRBJ2-5	TGCGCCAGCAGCTCCCGGGGGGGCAGGCAAGAGACCCAGTACTTC	CASSSRGGRQETQYF
TRBV6-5	-	TRBD1	TRBJ2-7	TGTGCCAGCAGTTACTGGCAGGGGGCTTACGAGCAGTACTTC	CASSYWQGAYEQYF
TRBV7-8	-	-	TRBJ2-2	TGTGCCAGCATTTCAGGACTCTCCGGGGAGCTGTTTTTT	CASISGLSGELFF
TRBV5-6	few	TRBD2	TRBJ2-2	TGTGCCAGCAGCTATACCGGGACTAGCGGGAGGGTCGACACCGGGGAGCTGTTTTTT	CASSYTGTSGRVDTGELFF
TRBV21-1	-	-	TRBJ1-6	TGTGCCAGCACGTCGTCGGGACAGGGGGCGCGCAGTGATTCACCCCTCCACTTT	CASTSSGQGARSDSPLHF
TRBV6-1	-	TRBD2	TRBJ2-7	TGTGCCAGCAGTGAAATAGAGACTAGCGGGAGGGGGTACGAGCAGTACTTC	CASSEIETSGRGYEQYF
TRBV5-1	-	TRBD1	TRBJ2-5	TGCGCCAGCAGGGCAAGGACAGGGGATGAGGAGACCCAGTACTTC	CASRARTGDEETQYF
TRBV29-1	-	TRBD2	TRBJ2-1	TGCAGCGTCGAGACTAGCGGGAGGGCCCGCAATGAGCAGTTCTTC	CSVETSGRARNEQFF
TRBV7-8	-	TRBD1	TRBJ2-3	TGTGCCAGCAGCTTAGATCCCGGGACAGGGTTGAGAACAGATACGCAGTATTTT	CASSLDPGTGLRTDTQYF
TRBV11-1	few	-	TRBJ2-2	TGTGCCAGCAGCTTAGCGCGTGGGAACACCGGGGAGCTGTTTTTT	CASSLARGNTGELFF
TRBV7-2	-	-	TRBJ2-1	TGTGCCAGCAGCTTCCGAGGACTTATCTCCTACAATGAGCAGTTCTTC	CASSFRGLISYNEQFF
TRBV2	-	TRBD2	TRBJ2-1	TGTGCCAGCAGTCCCTGGCTAGCGGGAGGGAATGAGCAGTTCTTC	CASSPWLAGGNEQFF
TRBV7-2	-	-	TRBJ1-1	TGTGCCAGCAGCGGACAGCCGAACACTGAAGCTTTCTTT	CASSGQPNTEAFF
TRBV5-8	once	-	TRBJ1-2	TGTGCCAGCAGCTTGGGCCGAGGGAGGGGCTATGGCTACACCTTC	CASSLGRGRGYGYTF
TRBV7-9	-	-	TRBJ2-2	TGTGCCAGCTACGTCTTCGGGTCGGCCACCGGGGAGCTGTTTTTT	CASYVFGSATGELFF
TRBV30	-	TRBD1	TRBJ2-5	TGTGCCTGGAGGGGCAGGGGGCCCCAAGAGACCCAGTACTTC	CAWRGRGPQETQYF